This T cell receptor (beta chain) emerged from a study of blood T cells in healthy people across ages. Notes on the study in general: In long-lived donors, naive CD4+ cell counts and diversity exceeded those of aged donors.

Next came a second PCR, run for about 6 to 12 cycles, which used a sample-barcoded 5' primer along with a J-beta primer mix. Each cDNA molecule was tagged by a template-switch adaptor with 12 random nucleotides. TCRdb passed the 5' RACE reads through MiXCR, listing each CDR3 protein once. Of approximately 940,000 distinct CDR3 sequences in the sample, around 49% were seen once. This clonotype was seen only a few times. The antigen is undetermined. J lost 3 bases, V lost 7 bases, and 11 bases had no gene match. Germline CDR1 reads SNHLY; CDR2 reads FYNNEI. The CDR3 contains 15 residues. Sequenced: blood. The receptor was derived from a man aged 25-40 years in good health. The J gene is TRBJ2-7, the V gene TRBV2; 8 nucleotides line up with TRBD1. CDR3 coding DNA: TGTGCCAGCAACGCCGGGACAGGAGAGATCTACGAGCAGTACTTC. Amino acids: CASNAGTGEIYEQYF.